This T cell receptor (beta chain) emerged from a study of blood T cells in healthy people across ages. Study-level findings and limits: A roughly linear fall in TCR beta diversity per million T cells was seen with increasing age. Higher diversity, along with more naive CD4+ cells, distinguished long-lived donors from aged donors.

A second PCR, run for about 7 to 11 cycles, used a sample-barcoded 5' primer plus a J-beta primer mix. TCRdb reanalysed the 5' RACE reads using MiXCR and keeps one entry per CDR3 protein. Among just under 750,000 distinct CDR3 sequences listed, around a fifth were seen once. CDR3 size: 11 residues. With 4 bases removed from V and 4 bases from J, the gap between germline ends came to 5 bases. Germline V gene lookup returns CDR1 LNHDA and CDR2 SQIVND (reference sequence). Each sample used at least 7 million PBMCs. This clonotype showed up many times. Its antigen remains unidentified. The clonotype was recovered from a man aged 65-85 years in good health. Sequencing was carried out using blood. The chain carries TRBV19 and TRBJ2-7; D unresolved. The CDR3 sequence: CASSTGYEQYF. CDR3 in DNA: TGTGCCAGTAGTACAGGATACGAGCAGTACTTC. The full variable domain, its missing parts supplied by reference TRBV19 and TRBJ2-7, is DGGITQSPKYLFRKEGQNVTLSCEQNLNHDAMYWYRQDPGQGLRLIYYSQIVNDFQKGDIAEGYSVSREKKESFPLTVTSAQKNPTAFYLCASSTGYEQYFGPGTRLTVT.